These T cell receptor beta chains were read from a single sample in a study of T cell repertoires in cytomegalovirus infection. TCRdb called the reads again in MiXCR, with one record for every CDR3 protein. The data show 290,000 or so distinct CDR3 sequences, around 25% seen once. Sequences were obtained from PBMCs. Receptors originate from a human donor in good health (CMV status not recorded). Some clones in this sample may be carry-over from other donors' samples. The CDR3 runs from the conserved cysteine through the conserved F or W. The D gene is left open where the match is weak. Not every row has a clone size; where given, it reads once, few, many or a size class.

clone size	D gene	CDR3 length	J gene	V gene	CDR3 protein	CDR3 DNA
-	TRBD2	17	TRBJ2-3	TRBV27	CASSHWLAGVVADTQYF	TGTGCCAGCAGTCACTGGCTAGCGGGGGTTGTGGCAGATACGCAGTATTTT
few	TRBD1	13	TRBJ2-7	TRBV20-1	CSAPGDRAHEQYF	TGCAGTGCTCCAGGGGACAGGGCCCACGAGCAGTACTTC
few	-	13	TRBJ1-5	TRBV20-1	CSALNRGNQPQHF	TGCAGTGCTTTAAATAGGGGCAATCAGCCCCAGCATTTT
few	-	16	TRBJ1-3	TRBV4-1	CASSQDWWAEGNTIYF	TGCGCCAGCAGCCAAGATTGGTGGGCTGAAGGAAACACCATATATTTT
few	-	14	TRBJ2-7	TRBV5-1	CASSLLAGVDEQYF	TGCGCCAGCAGCTTGCTCGCAGGGGTGGACGAGCAGTACTTC
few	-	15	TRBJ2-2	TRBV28	CASREPDRAAGELFF	TGTGCCAGCAGAGAACCGGACCGGGCGGCAGGGGAGCTGTTTTTT
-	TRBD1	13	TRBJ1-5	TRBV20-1	CSARQTGPQPQHF	TGCAGTGCTAGGCAGACAGGGCCTCAGCCCCAGCATTTT
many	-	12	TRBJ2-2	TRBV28	CASGVNTGELFF	TGTGCCAGCGGGGTAAACACCGGGGAGCTGTTTTTT
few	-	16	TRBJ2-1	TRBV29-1	CSGRLGGDSRYNEQFF	TGCAGCGGTCGGCTGGGGGGCGACTCCCGGTACAATGAGCAGTTCTTC
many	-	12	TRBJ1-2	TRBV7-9	CASSFSQGGYTF	TGTGCCAGCAGCTTTTCACAGGGCGGCTACACCTTC
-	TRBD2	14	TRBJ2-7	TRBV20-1	CSATYSGRKDEQYF	TGCAGTGCTACCTATAGCGGGAGAAAGGACGAGCAGTACTTC
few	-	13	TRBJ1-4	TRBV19	CASRGPTNEKLFF	TGTGCCAGCAGGGGACCAACTAATGAAAAACTGTTTTTT
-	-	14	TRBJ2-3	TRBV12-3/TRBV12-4	CASSLIRFTDTQYF	TGTGCCAGCAGTTTAATTCGGTTCACAGATACGCAGTATTTT
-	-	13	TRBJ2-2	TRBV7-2	CAGGGGNTGELFF	TGTGCCGGCGGCGGAGGGAACACCGGGGAGCTGTTTTTT
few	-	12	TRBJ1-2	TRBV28	CASSLLRYGYTF	TGTGCCAGCAGTTTACTCCGATATGGCTACACCTTC
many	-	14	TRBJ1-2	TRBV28	CASSLANRSYGYTF	TGTGCCAGCAGTTTAGCGAACAGAAGCTATGGCTACACCTTC
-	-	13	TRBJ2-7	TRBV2	CASSEGLGGEQYF	TGTGCCAGCAGTGAAGGCCTCGGAGGCGAGCAGTACTTC
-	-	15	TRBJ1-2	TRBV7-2	CASSLDPGGRWGYTF	TGTGCCAGCAGCTTAGATCCCGGGGGGCGCTGGGGCTACACCTTC
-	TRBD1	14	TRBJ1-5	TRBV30	CAWSVLQGARPQHF	TGTGCCTGGAGTGTTCTACAGGGGGCTCGGCCCCAGCATTTT
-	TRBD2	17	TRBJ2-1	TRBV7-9	CASSSLSSGSSYNEQFF	TGTGCCAGCAGCTCTTTGTCTAGCGGGAGCTCCTACAATGAGCAGTTCTTC